Presented here are 16 T cell receptor beta chains from one specimen sequenced in a study of massively parallel sequencing of T cell beta chains. Each CDR3 protein is one row after TCRdb ran MiXCR on the 5' RACE reads. The data show about 4,200 distinct CDR3 sequences, about 37% seen once. Sequenced material: commercial RNA from peripheral blood pooled from many donors. The source of these receptors is a pool of human donors in good health; the sample was commercial RNA pooled from many donors.

In its sample, this clonotype is medium-sized. V gene TRBV20-1 combines with J gene TRBJ1-2, with no clear D. CDR1 DFQATT and CDR2 SNEGSKA come from the germline V gene (reference sequence). The CDR3 covers 12 residues. The V end was cut by 2 bases, the J end by 4 bases, with 8 bases between. The CDR3 spells CSARSRVYGYTF. CDR3 DNA: TGCAGTGCTAGATCAAGGGTCTATGGCTACACCTTC.

In its sample, this clonotype is large. The chain has TRBV29-1 and TRBJ1-1; the D gene is possibly TRBD1 (5 bases). This CDR3 is 13 amino acids long. Looked up from germline, CDR1 is SQVTM and CDR2 is ANQGSEA. Trimming cost V 7 bases and J 4 bases, with 16 bases left between them. The CDR3 DNA reads as TGCAGCGGACTTGGGGGAGCGAGCACTGAAGCTTTCTTT. Protein product: CSGLGGASTEAFF.

By share, this clonotype counts as medium-sized (0.01 to 0.1%). The chain recombines TRBV29-1 with TRBJ1-2, with 7 nucleotides matching TRBD1. Looked up from germline, CDR1 is SQVTM and CDR2 is ANQGSEA. This CDR3 comprises 12 residues. The V segment lost 7 bases and the J segment 3 bases; nucleotides outside the gene matches: 5. The CDR3 spells CSDHRGDYGYTF. The DNA for the CDR3 is TGCAGCGATCACAGGGGCGACTATGGCTACACCTTC.

This clonotype appeared once. The gene calls are TRBV7-3 and TRBJ1-1; D not certain. The CDR3 extends over 14 amino acids. V lost 0 bases to trimming and J lost 1 base, with 6 bases between them. The germline gives CDR1 SGHTA, CDR2 FQGTGA. The CDR3 sequence is CASSLTNRNTEAFF. The CDR3 DNA follows: TGTGCCAGCAGCTTAACGAACAGGAACACTGAAGCTTTCTTT.

This clonotype is a singleton in its sample. The rearrangement joins TRBV13 to TRBJ2-7; no reliable D call. This CDR3 has 14 residues. V dropped 0 bases and J dropped 1 base, with 7 bases sitting between them. Germline-derived CDR1 and CDR2 are PRHDT and FYEKMQ (reference sequence). As DNA, the CDR3 is TGTGCCAGCAGCTTAGGTTCTGGTTCCTACGAGCAGTACTTC. This sequence encodes CASSLGSGSYEQYF. The complete variable domain, with remaining parts taken from reference TRBV13 and TRBJ2-7, reads AAGVIQSPRHLIKEKRETATLKCYPIPRHDTVYWYQQGPGQDPQFLISFYEKMQSDKGSIPDRFSAQQFSDYHSELNMSSLELGDSALYFCASSLGSGSYEQYFGPGTRLTVT.

J is TRBJ1-2 and V is TRBV20-1; D not certain. V gave up 4 bases and J gave up 5 bases, with 11 bases separating them. The germline gives CDR1 DFQATT, CDR2 SNEGSKA (reference sequence). The length of the CDR3 is 12 residues. The CDR3 loop is CSAIRTQYGYTF. In nucleotides, the CDR3 is TGCAGTGCTATCCGGACTCAGTATGGCTACACCTTC.

The J gene is TRBJ2-1, the V gene TRBV10-1; D may be TRBD1 (5 bases). Germline assignment: CDR1 WNHNN and CDR2 SYGVQD (reference sequence). The V and J ends lost 5 bases and 6 bases respectively, with 8 bases between them. This CDR3 spans 12 amino acids. The CDR3 reads CASSMTVNEQFF. As DNA, the CDR3 is TGCGCCAGCAGTATGACAGTCAATGAGCAGTTCTTC.

This clonotype was seen only a few times. The chain carries TRBV29-1 and TRBJ2-1; D is perhaps TRBD1 or TRBD2 (6 bases each). Trimming left V 6 bases short and J 6 bases short, with 15 bases between. Germline CDR1 SQVTM, CDR2 ANQGSEA. This CDR3 has 13 amino acids. As DNA, the CDR3 is TGCAGCGTCGCCGGAGGGGGGATCAATGAGCAGTTCTTC. Amino acid sequence: CSVAGGGINEQFF.

In its sample, this clonotype was seen a few times. J is TRBJ2-5 and V is TRBV14, with 8 bases lining up with TRBD2. The CDR3 runs 14 residues. Unmatched junction bases numbered 5, after V lost 1 base and J lost 7 bases. Germline CDR1 and CDR2: SGHDN and FVKESK. The CDR3, as DNA: TGTGCCAGCAGCCAAGTTAATAGCGGGGCGACCCAGTACTTC. Encoded protein: CASSQVNSGATQYF.

V is TRBV2 and J is TRBJ2-2; D ambiguous. V was trimmed by 4 bases and J by 3 bases, leaving 6 bases between them. Looked up from germline, CDR1 is SNHLY and CDR2 is FYNNEI. CDR3 length: 13 residues. The CDR3 spells CASSGSDTGELFF. CDR3 DNA sequence: TGTGCCAGCAGTGGCAGCGACACCGGGGAGCTGTTTTTT.

A few counts support this clonotype. The chain couples TRBV20-1 to TRBJ2-5, with unresolved D. Trimming shortened V by 1 base and J by 2 bases, and 8 bases separated the two germline ends. This CDR3 has 13 residues. CDR1 is DFQATT and CDR2 is SNEGSKA in the germline V gene (reference sequence). This CDR3 reads CSARVGSQETQYF. Written as DNA, the CDR3 is TGCAGTGCTAGAGTTGGGTCACAAGAGACCCAGTACTTC.

The CDR3: CAISESPILGNTIYF. The DNA for the CDR3 is TGTGCCATCAGTGAGTCTCCGATCCTGGGAAACACCATATATTTT. The chain couples TRBV10-3 to TRBJ1-3; D call uncertain. Germline CDR1 reads ENHRY; CDR2 reads SYGVKD. V shed 0 bases and J shed 4 bases, with 10 bases lying between them. This CDR3 has 15 residues.

This clonotype is labeled large. This rearrangement joins TRBV29-1 to TRBJ1-2; no reliable D call. Trimming took off 3 bases at V and 7 bases at J, with 12 bases between the two ends. From germline, CDR1 is SQVTM and CDR2 ANQGSEA. This CDR3 spans 12 amino acids. The CDR3 loop reads CSVDGTVIGYTF. The CDR3 DNA reads as TGCAGCGTTGACGGAACAGTGATTGGCTACACCTTC.

This clonotype turned up a few times. The chain has TRBV28 and TRBJ2-1; 8 positions agree with TRBD1. The CDR3 has 13 amino acids. The junction had 0 bases not matched to a gene; V was cut back by 3 bases and J by 5 bases. Germline V gene sequence: CDR1 MDHEN, CDR2 SYDVKM. This CDR3 reads CASSLGQDNEQFF. As DNA, the CDR3 is TGTGCCAGCAGTTTGGGACAGGACAATGAGCAGTTCTTC.

This clonotype appeared a few times. The chain uses TRBV6-2 or TRBV6-3 and TRBJ2-3, with D perhaps TRBD2 (5 bases). Germline lookup yields CDR1 MNHEY and CDR2 SVGEGT. This CDR3 contains 12 residues. Between the trimmed V and J ends, which lost 10 bases and 6 bases, there was a span of 14 bases. CDR3 sequence (DNA): TGTGCCACCTCGGACTCTTGGGATACGCAGTATTTT. Its protein product is CATSDSWDTQYF.

The chain links TRBV20-1 to TRBJ2-1, with TRBD2 matching over 7 bases. From germline, CDR1 is DFQATT and CDR2 SNEGSKA (reference sequence). This CDR3 spans 14 amino acids. V trimming: 3 bases; J trimming: 8 bases; junction bases outside the gene matches: 10. CDR3 protein: CSASRWTSIDEQFF. The DNA of the CDR3 is TGCAGTGCTAGCCGGTGGACTAGTATCGATGAGCAGTTCTTC.